This TCR beta chain was captured by sequencing in a study of beta chain features in type 1 diabetes. Study-level background: Healthy donors and patients showed comparable age, gender and cell yields. Sorted cells from all samples, numbering 95 million to 140 million, were examined.

As for this clone: Antigen: not known.

The CDR3 has 16 residues. Trimming stripped 5 bases from V and 4 bases from J, with 21 bases between. Germline assignment: CDR1 SGHNT and CDR2 YYREEE (reference sequence). Expressed TCRB transcripts were sequenced because the entire RNA isolate underwent reverse transcription. There were approximately 3.5 million reads on average in the naive, central memory and regulatory T cell samples. Generated by immunoSEQ multiplex PCR, the TCRdb table keeps only in-frame clones and is missing some. The table lists a few hundred thousand clones, over 10% of them singletons, with 0.008% to 0.011% in the top ten. General study results and limits: The naive, central memory and Treg TCRB repertoires showed an apparent similarity that was greater among patients than among healthy donors. TCRB CDR3s from Type 1 diabetes patients were moderately but significantly shorter in all four CD4+ subsets.

This chain uses TRBV5-4 with TRBJ1-1; D might be TRBD1 (6 bases). The TCR comes from a woman between 18 and 29 years old with type 1 diabetes. Sequences were obtained from naive CD4+ T cells from blood. The DNA of the CDR3 is TGTGCCAGCAGTAGGGACACTTCCCTAGTCGGCACTGAAGCTTTCTTT. Protein sequence: CASSRDTSLVGTEAFF.